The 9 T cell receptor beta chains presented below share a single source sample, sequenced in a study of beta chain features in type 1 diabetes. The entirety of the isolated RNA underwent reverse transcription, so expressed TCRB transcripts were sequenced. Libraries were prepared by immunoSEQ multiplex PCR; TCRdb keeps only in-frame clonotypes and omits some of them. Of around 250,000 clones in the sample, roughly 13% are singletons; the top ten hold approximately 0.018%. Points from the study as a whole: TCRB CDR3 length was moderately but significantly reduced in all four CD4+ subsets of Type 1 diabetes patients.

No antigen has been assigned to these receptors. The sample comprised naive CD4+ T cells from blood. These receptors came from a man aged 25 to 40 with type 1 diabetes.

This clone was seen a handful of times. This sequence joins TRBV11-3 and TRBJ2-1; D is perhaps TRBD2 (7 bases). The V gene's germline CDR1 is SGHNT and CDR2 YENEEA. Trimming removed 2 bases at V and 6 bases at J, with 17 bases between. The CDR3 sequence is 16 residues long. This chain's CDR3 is CASSLRWGGRLNEQFF. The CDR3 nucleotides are TGTGCCAGCAGCTTAAGATGGGGGGGCCGCCTCAATGAGCAGTTCTTC.

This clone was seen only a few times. This chain's CDR3 is CASSLDGGTPYTF. The CDR3 coding sequence is TGTGCCAGCAGCTTAGATGGGGGGACTCCTTACACCTTC. The chain has TRBV11-2 and TRBJ1-2, with a tentative D call TRBD1 (5 bases). The V and J ends lost 0 bases and 11 bases respectively, with 13 bases between them. This CDR3 has 13 amino acids. CDR1 and CDR2 from the germline V gene are SGHAT and FQNNGV.

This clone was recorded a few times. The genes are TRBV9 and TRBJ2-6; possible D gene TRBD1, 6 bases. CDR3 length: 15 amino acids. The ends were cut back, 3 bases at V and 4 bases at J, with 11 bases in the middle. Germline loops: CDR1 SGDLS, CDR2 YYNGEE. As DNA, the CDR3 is TGTGCCAGCAGCGCCACAGGGACCGGGGCCAACGTCCTGACTTTC. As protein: CASSATGTGANVLTF.

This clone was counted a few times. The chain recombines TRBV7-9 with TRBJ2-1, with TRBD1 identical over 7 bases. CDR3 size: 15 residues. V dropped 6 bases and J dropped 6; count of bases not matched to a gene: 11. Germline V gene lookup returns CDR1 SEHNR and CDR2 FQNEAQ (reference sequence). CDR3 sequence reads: CASREVKAGGNEQFF. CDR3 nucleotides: TGTGCCAGCAGGGAAGTTAAGGCAGGGGGCAATGAGCAGTTCTTC.

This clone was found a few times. The CDR3 sequence: CASRQDIRDTEAFF. The CDR3 DNA follows: TGTGCCAGCAGACAAGACATCCGCGACACTGAAGCTTTCTTT. This chain joins TRBV6-4 and TRBJ1-1; D is uncertain. The CDR3 is made up of 14 amino acids. CDR1 is MRHNA, CDR2 SNTAGT, per germline. V was shortened by 6 bases and J by 3 bases, with 14 bases between the two germline ends.

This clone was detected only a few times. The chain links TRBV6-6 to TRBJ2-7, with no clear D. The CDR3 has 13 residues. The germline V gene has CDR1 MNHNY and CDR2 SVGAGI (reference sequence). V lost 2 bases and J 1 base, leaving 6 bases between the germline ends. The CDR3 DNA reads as TGTGCCAGCAGTTACCAGGCTTCCTACGAGCAGTACTTC. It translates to CASSYQASYEQYF.

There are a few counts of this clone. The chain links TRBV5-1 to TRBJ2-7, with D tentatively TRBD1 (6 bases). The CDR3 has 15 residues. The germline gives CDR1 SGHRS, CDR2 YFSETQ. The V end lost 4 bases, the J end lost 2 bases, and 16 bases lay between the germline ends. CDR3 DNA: TGCGCCAGCAGCCCGGGACACTCGGAGGCCTACGAGCAGTACTTC. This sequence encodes CASSPGHSEAYEQYF.

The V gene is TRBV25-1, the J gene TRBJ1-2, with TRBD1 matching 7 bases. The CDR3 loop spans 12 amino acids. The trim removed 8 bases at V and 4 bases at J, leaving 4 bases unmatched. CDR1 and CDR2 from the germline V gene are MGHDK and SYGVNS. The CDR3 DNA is TGTGCCAGCCGGGACAGTCGCTATGGCTACACCTTC. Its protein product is CASRDSRYGYTF.

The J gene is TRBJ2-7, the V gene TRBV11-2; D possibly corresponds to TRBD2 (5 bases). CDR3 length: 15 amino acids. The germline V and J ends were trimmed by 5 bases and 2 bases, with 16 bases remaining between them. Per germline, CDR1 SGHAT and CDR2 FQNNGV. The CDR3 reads CASSPVSAATYEQYF. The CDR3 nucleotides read TGTGCCAGCAGCCCGGTTAGCGCCGCTACCTACGAGCAGTACTTC. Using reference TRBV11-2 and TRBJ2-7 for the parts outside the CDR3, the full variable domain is EAGVAQSPRYKIIEKRQSVAFWCNPISGHATLYWYQQILGQGPKLLIQFQNNGVVDDSQLPKDRFSAERLKGVDSTLKIQPAKLEDSAVYLCASSPVSAATYEQYFGPGTRLTVT.